This T cell receptor beta chain was obtained from a study of beta chain features in type 1 diabetes. Study details: There were 107,917,701 sorted cells examined across all samples.

This clone was found a few times. What it binds is unknown. Whole-study results and caveats: A moderate, significant TCRB CDR3 shortening appeared in type 1 diabetes across four CD4+ subsets.

Expressed TCRB transcripts were sequenced after all isolated RNA was converted to cDNA. Profiling relied on immunoSEQ multiplex PCR, and the TCRdb table lists in-frame clones only, not all of them. This sample carries 50,000 to 65,000 clones, about 40% of them seen once, and the ten largest clones take over 1.1%. Germline lookup yields CDR1 MDHEN and CDR2 SYDVKM. This CDR3 comprises 12 residues. Trimming pared 1 base from V and 3 bases from J, leaving 4 bases between. This TCR was recovered from a man aged 25-45 years with type 1 diabetes. This rearrangement joins TRBV28 to TRBJ2-7; D is unresolved. Sequencing was performed on Tregs from blood. CDR3 region: CASSLFLYEQYF. CDR3 DNA sequence: TGTGCCAGCAGTTTATTTCTCTACGAGCAGTACTTC.